This paragraph reports one T cell receptor (beta chain). Its antigen is unknown. Trimming took 2 bases from V and 5 from J, leaving 6 bases between them. The CDR3 sequence is 12 residues long. Germline loops: CDR1 SEHNR, CDR2 FQNEAQ (reference sequence). Sequenced material consisted of expressed TCRB transcripts (all of the isolated RNA was reverse transcribed). Some clones are missing from TCRdb's copy, which holds only in-frame ones; the method was immunoSEQ multiplex PCR. The data show just over 450,000 clones, approximately 28% seen once. The record originates from a study of beta chain features in type 1 diabetes. Study observations and caveats: When cDNA is sequenced, cells with high TCR expression could be over-represented.

The V gene is TRBV7-9, the J gene TRBJ2-5; no firm D call. The receptor was isolated from a man between 18 and 35 years old in good health. The sequencing input was naive CD4+ T cells from blood. The CDR3 coding sequence is TGTGCCAGCAGCTTATCCCTCGAGACCCAGTACTTC. It encodes CASSLSLETQYF.